This is a list of T cell receptor beta chains from one sample in a study of siplizumab effects on memory and regulatory T cells. Using immunoSEQ multiplex PCR, the repertoire was profiled, and TCRdb retains in-frame clones only, with some absent. The table records 90,000 to 130,000 clones, roughly 92% of them present only once. The specimen was CD4+ T cells sorted from blood. Receptors originate from a human donor in good health. CDR3s include the opening cysteine and the closing phenylalanine or tryptophan. D genes are given only for firm matches. A clone size is listed for some rows: how often the clone was seen (once, few, many), or a class if it is expanded.

v_gene	abundance	len	d_gene	j_gene	CDR3aa	CDR3nt
TRBV2	.	13	.	TRBJ2-1	CASSENSYNEQFF	TGTGCCAGCAGTGAAAACTCTTACAATGAGCAGTTCTTC
TRBV18	.	14	.	TRBJ1-1	CASSPGHTRAEAFF	TGTGCCAGCTCACCCGGACATACTCGGGCTGAAGCTTTCTTT
TRBV2	.	13	.	TRBJ1-2	CASRNVGGYGYTF	TGTGCCAGCCGGAACGTGGGGGGCTATGGCTACACCTTC
TRBV4-2	.	16	TRBD2	TRBJ2-1	CASSQDGASGVNEQFF	TGTGCCAGCAGCCAAGATGGAGCTAGCGGGGTGAATGAGCAGTTCTTC
TRBV7-6	.	16	TRBD1	TRBJ1-4	CASSKGYRGSNEKLFF	TGTGCCAGCAGCAAGGGTTACAGGGGATCCAATGAAAAACTGTTTTTT
TRBV5-1	.	13	TRBD2	TRBJ2-5	CASSSSGVETQYF	TGCGCCAGCAGTTCCAGCGGGGTGGAGACCCAGTACTTC
TRBV6-6	.	13	.	TRBJ2-7	CASSYSPSYEQYF	TGTGCCAGCAGTTACTCGCCTTCCTACGAGCAGTACTTC
TRBV4-1	.	15	.	TRBJ2-1	CASSQDARRDNEQFF	TGCGCCAGCAGCCAAGATGCCCGCAGGGACAATGAGCAGTTCTTC
TRBV13	.	15	.	TRBJ2-1	CASSFRLAVDNEQFF	TGTGCCAGCAGCTTCCGGCTAGCCGTGGACAATGAGCAGTTCTTC
TRBV6-6	.	14	.	TRBJ2-1	CASSHRDKGNEQFF	TGTGCCAGCAGCCACCGGGACAAAGGCAATGAGCAGTTCTTC
TRBV7-8	.	14	.	TRBJ1-4	CASSFRATNEKLFF	TGTGCCAGCAGCTTCAGAGCAACTAATGAAAAACTGTTTTTT
TRBV18	few	13	.	TRBJ1-1	CASSPSGNTEAFF	TGTGCCAGCTCACCAAGTGGGAACACTGAAGCTTTCTTT
TRBV6-1	.	13	TRBD2	TRBJ2-1	CASKFGGGDEQFF	TGTGCCAGCAAGTTCGGGGGAGGGGATGAGCAGTTCTTC
TRBV5-1	.	15	.	TRBJ1-5	CASSLTGSPSEPQHF	TGCGCCAGCAGCTTGACAGGGAGCCCCTCGGAGCCCCAGCATTTT
TRBV4-1	.	15	.	TRBJ2-1	CASSQTGTSYNEQFF	TGCGCCAGCAGCCAGACCGGAACCTCCTACAATGAGCAGTTCTTC
TRBV9	.	16	TRBD2	TRBJ2-1	CASSVLAGGGIGEQFF	TGTGCCAGCAGCGTCCTAGCGGGAGGGGGGATTGGGGAGCAGTTCTTC
TRBV18	.	14	.	TRBJ1-1	CASSLQGWDTEAFF	TGTGCCAGCTCATTACAGGGTTGGGACACTGAAGCTTTCTTT
TRBV2	few	14	TRBD1	TRBJ2-7	CASSTGQGAHEQYF	TGTGCCAGCAGTACGGGACAGGGTGCCCACGAGCAGTACTTC
TRBV7-9	.	15	.	TRBJ1-1	CASSNWADWGPEAFF	TGTGCCAGCAGCAACTGGGCCGACTGGGGGCCTGAAGCTTTCTTT
TRBV7-6	.	14	TRBD1	TRBJ2-7	CASSSGQGALQQYF	TGTGCCAGCAGCTCTGGACAGGGGGCTCTTCAGCAGTACTTC
TRBV7-9	once	13	.	TRBJ1-3	CASSHLVGNTIYF	TGTGCCAGCAGCCATCTGGTCGGAAACACCATATATTTT
TRBV19	.	14	TRBD1	TRBJ1-1	CASRLGQGYTEAFF	TGTGCCAGTCGTTTGGGACAGGGGTACACTGAAGCTTTCTTT
TRBV11-2	.	11	.	TRBJ2-1	CASSPRGEQFF	TGTGCCAGCAGCCCCCGGGGGGAGCAGTTCTTC
TRBV29-1	.	14	TRBD1	TRBJ1-1	CSVEDQGTGIGAFF	TGCAGCGTTGAAGATCAGGGGACAGGGATAGGAGCTTTCTTT
TRBV4-1	.	14	.	TRBJ2-7	CASSPLRAHYEQYF	TGCGCCAGCAGTCCGCTTAGGGCTCACTACGAGCAGTACTTC
TRBV2	.	14	.	TRBJ1-4	CASQNRVVGGKLFF	TGTGCCAGCCAGAATCGAGTGGTGGGCGGAAAACTGTTTTTT
TRBV21-1	.	15	.	TRBJ1-1	CASSVLTGGNTEAFF	TGTGCCAGCAGCGTATTGACAGGGGGGAACACTGAAGCTTTCTTT
TRBV9	.	15	.	TRBJ2-3	CASSYQYGSTDTQYF	TGTGCCAGCAGCTACCAATACGGGAGCACAGATACGCAGTATTTT
TRBV30	.	16	TRBD2	TRBJ2-2	CAWSPWTSANTGELFF	TGTGCCTGGAGTCCCTGGACTAGCGCCAACACCGGGGAGCTGTTTTTT
TRBV10-1	.	12	TRBD1	TRBJ1-2	CASSDRQGSYTF	TGCGCCAGCAGTGATAGACAGGGAAGCTACACCTTC
TRBV5-1	.	13	.	TRBJ1-1	CASSFLSNTEAFF	TGCGCCAGCAGCTTCCTATCGAACACTGAAGCTTTCTTT
TRBV11-2	.	16	TRBD1	TRBJ2-3	CASSPRSETGKDTQYF	TGTGCCAGCAGCCCAAGGAGTGAGACAGGGAAGGATACGCAGTATTTT
TRBV7-9	.	15	.	TRBJ1-1	CASSLIKGPSTEAFF	TGTGCCAGCAGCTTAATCAAGGGCCCGAGCACTGAAGCTTTCTTT
TRBV19	.	13	.	TRBJ2-7	CASSKALSYEQYF	TGTGCCAGTAGTAAGGCCCTCTCCTACGAGCAGTACTTC
TRBV5-1	.	16	TRBD1	TRBJ1-2	CASSLGTDQGIGGYTF	TGCGCCAGCAGCCTGGGGACAGATCAGGGGATAGGTGGCTACACCTTC
TRBV7-3	.	13	.	TRBJ1-2	CASSPTGFYGYTF	TGTGCCAGCAGCCCTACAGGGTTTTATGGCTACACCTTC
TRBV2	.	14	TRBD1	TRBJ1-4	CASKNRGPNEKLFF	TGTGCCAGCAAGAACAGGGGACCTAATGAAAAACTGTTTTTT
TRBV6-1	.	15	TRBD1	TRBJ2-1	CASSGRQGTYNEQFF	TGTGCCAGCAGTGGGCGACAGGGAACCTACAATGAGCAGTTCTTC
TRBV5-1	.	12	.	TRBJ2-7	CASSSSVYEQYF	TGCGCCAGCAGCTCTTCTGTGTACGAGCAGTACTTC
TRBV5-5	.	16	.	TRBJ2-2	CASSLAFGRNTGELFF	TGTGCCAGCAGCTTGGCTTTTGGGCGGAACACCGGGGAGCTGTTTTTT
TRBV15	.	12	.	TRBJ2-5	CATSRVLGTQYF	TGTGCCACCAGCAGGGTCTTGGGGACCCAGTACTTC
TRBV5-1	.	16	TRBD1	TRBJ1-4	CASSLRTGATNEKLFF	TGCGCCAGCAGCCTAAGGACAGGGGCAACTAATGAAAAACTGTTTTTT
TRBV10-3	.	12	.	TRBJ1-1	CAISPDGTRAFF	TGTGCCATCAGCCCCGACGGTACGCGCGCTTTCTTT
TRBV6-5	.	13	.	TRBJ2-5	CASGSVPIETQYF	TGTGCCAGCGGCTCCGTTCCGATAGAGACCCAGTACTTC
TRBV7-3	.	17	TRBD2	TRBJ2-6	CASSFSGTNSGANVLTF	TGTGCCAGCAGCTTTAGCGGGACCAACTCTGGGGCCAACGTCCTGACTTTC
TRBV7-9	.	15	.	TRBJ2-1	CASSSEPRLPLEQFF	TGTGCCAGCAGCTCGGAGCCCCGGTTGCCCCTCGAGCAGTTCTTC
TRBV7-2	.	15	TRBD2	TRBJ2-5	CASRPSGGRTETQYF	TGTGCCAGCAGACCTAGCGGAGGGAGGACAGAGACCCAGTACTTC
TRBV10-2	.	13	.	TRBJ2-1	CASTDSSYNEQFF	TGCGCCAGCACTGACAGCTCCTACAATGAGCAGTTCTTC